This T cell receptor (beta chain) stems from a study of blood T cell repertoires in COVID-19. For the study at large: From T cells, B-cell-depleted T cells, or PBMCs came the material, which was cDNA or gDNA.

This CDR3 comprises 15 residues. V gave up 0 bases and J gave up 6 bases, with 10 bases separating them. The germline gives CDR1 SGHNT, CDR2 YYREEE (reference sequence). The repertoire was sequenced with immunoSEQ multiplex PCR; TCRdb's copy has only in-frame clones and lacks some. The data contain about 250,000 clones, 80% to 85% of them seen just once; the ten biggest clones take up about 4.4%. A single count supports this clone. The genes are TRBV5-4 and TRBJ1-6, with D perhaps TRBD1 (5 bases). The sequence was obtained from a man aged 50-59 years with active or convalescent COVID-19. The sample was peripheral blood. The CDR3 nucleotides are TGTGCCAGCAGCTTGGTTGGGGCTGGTAATTCACCCCTCCACTTT. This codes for CASSLVGAGNSPLHF.